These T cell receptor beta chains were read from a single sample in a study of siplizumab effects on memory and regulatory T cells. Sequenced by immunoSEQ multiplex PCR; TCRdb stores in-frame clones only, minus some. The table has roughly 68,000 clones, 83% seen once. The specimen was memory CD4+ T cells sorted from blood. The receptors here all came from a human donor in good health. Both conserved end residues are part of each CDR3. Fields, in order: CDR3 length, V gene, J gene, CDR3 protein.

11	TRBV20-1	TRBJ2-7	CSAKAGYEQYF
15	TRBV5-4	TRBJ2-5	CASSPRGTRLETQYF
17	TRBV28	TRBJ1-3	CASSSGRGGQAGNTIYF
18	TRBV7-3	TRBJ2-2	CASSLRGGGLRKAGELFF
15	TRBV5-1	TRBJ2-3	CASSGAGVRTDTQYF
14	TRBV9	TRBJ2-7	CASSVDREGREQYF
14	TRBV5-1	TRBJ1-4	CASSLEGSNEKLFF
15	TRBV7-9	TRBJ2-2	CASSSGTGYTGELFF
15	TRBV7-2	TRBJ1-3	CASSFFKLSGNTIYF
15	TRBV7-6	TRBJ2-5	CASSRAGGYQETQYF
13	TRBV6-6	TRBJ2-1	CASSPLADNEQFF
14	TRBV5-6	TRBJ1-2	CASSDSGGLPGYTF
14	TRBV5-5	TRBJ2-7	CASSFATGDYEQYF
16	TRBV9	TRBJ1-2	CASGAQGGEGGYGYTF
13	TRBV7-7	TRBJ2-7	CASSPNPTGEQYF
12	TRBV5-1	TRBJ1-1	CASSYGNTEAFF
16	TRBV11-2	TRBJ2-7	CASSLGHRVLVGEQYF
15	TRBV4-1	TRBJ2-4	CASSQPQREKNIQYF
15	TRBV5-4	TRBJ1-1	CASSLLAGGEAEAFF
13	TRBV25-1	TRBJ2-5	CASSPGGDVTQYF
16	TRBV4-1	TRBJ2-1	CASSQVNGRRYNEQFF
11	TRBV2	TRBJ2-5	CASTEGETQYF
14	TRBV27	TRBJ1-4	CASSSRWANEKLFF
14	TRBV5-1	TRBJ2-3	CASSLGGKGNTQYF
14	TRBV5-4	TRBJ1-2	CASSAAVGAAGYTF
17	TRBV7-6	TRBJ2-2	CASSRQALRESDGELFF
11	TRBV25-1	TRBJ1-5	CASSMVQPQHF
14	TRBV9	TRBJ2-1	CASSVRGGAFEQFF
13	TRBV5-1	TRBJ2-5	CASSLADQETQYF
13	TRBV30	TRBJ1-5	CAWTGDSNQPQHF
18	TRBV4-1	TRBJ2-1	CASSQGMTSGGPLGEQFF
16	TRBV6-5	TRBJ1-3	CASSYSGMRTGNTIYF
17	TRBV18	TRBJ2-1	CASSPPTGTGIYNEQFF
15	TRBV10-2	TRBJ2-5	CASSDSSRVSETQYF
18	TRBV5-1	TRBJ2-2	CASSSILRTQRNTGELFF
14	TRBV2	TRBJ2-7	CASSQDGRLYEQYF
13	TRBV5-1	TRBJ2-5	CASRSGLQETQYF
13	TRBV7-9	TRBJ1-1	CASSPQGNTEAFF
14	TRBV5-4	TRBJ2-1	CASSWGSGDGEQFF
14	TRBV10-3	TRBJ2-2	CAISESPRAGELFF
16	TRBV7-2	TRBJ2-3	CASSRRLAGGTDTQYF
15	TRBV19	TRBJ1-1	CASRSGEGAGTEAFF